This T cell receptor (beta chain) was sequenced in a study of blood T cell repertoires in COVID-19. Germline V CDR1 and CDR2: MDHEN, SYDVKM. The CDR3 runs 14 residues. V dropped 7 bases and J dropped 7 bases, with 19 bases sitting between them. Assay used: immunoSEQ multiplex PCR; TCRdb lists only in-frame clones, some missing. Of under 400,000 clones listed, 75% to 90% are singletons. The chain carries TRBV28 and TRBJ1-1; TRBD1 might be the D (6 bases). The source material was peripheral blood. This clonotype originated in a young woman with COVID-19, enrolled during active disease. The CDR3 nucleotides are TGTGCCAGCACCCAAGGGGGGGGAAAGATTGAAGCTTTCTTT. Translation: CASTQGGGKIEAFF.